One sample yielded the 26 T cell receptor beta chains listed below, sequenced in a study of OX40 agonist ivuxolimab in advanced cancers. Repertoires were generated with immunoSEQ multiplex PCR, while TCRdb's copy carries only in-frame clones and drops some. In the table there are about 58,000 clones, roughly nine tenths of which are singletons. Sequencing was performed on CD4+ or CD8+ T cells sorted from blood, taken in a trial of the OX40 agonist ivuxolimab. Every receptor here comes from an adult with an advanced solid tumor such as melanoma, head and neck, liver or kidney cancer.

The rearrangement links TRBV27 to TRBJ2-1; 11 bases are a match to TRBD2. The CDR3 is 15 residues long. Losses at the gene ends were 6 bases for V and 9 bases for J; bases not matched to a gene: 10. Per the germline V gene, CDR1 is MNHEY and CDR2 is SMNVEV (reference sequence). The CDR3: CASRPGLAVLGEQFF. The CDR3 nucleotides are TGTGCCAGCAGGCCGGGACTAGCGGTACTGGGTGAGCAGTTCTTC.

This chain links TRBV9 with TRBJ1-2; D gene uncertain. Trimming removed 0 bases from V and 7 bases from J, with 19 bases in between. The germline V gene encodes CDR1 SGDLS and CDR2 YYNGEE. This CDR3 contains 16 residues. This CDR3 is CASSVEVGAPRSGYTF. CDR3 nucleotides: TGTGCCAGCAGCGTAGAGGTGGGAGCCCCGAGAAGTGGCTACACCTTC.

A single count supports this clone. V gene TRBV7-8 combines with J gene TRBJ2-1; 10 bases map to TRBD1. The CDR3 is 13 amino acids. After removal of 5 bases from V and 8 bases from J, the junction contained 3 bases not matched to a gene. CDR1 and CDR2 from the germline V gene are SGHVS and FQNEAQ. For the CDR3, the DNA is TGTGCCAGCAGCCCGGGACAGGGGTATGAGCAGTTCTTC. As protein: CASSPGQGYEQFF.

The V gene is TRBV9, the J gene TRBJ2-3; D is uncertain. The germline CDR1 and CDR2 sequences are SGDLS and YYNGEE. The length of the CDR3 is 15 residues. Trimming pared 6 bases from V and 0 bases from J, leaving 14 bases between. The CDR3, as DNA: TGTGCCAGCACCCGCGGTCAGACTAGCACAGATACGCAGTATTTT. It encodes CASTRGQTSTDTQYF. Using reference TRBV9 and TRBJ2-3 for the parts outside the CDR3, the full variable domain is DSGVTQTPKHLITATGQRVTLRCSPRSGDLSVYWYQQSLDQGLQFLIQYYNGEERAKGNILERFSAQQFPDLHSELNLSSLELGDSALYFCASTRGQTSTDTQYFGPGTRLTVL.

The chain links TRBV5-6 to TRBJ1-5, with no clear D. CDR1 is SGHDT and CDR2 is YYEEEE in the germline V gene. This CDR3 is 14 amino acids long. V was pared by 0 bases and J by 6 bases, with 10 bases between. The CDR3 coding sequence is TGTGCCAGCAGCTTGGGGGCAGGACTTCAGCCCCAGCATTTT. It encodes CASSLGAGLQPQHF. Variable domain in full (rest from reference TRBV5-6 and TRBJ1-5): DAGVTQSPTHLIKTRGQQVTLRCSPKSGHDTVSWYQQALGQGPQFIFQYYEEEERQRGNFPDRFSGHQFPNYSSELNVNALLLGDSALYLCASSLGAGLQPQHFGDGTRLSIL.

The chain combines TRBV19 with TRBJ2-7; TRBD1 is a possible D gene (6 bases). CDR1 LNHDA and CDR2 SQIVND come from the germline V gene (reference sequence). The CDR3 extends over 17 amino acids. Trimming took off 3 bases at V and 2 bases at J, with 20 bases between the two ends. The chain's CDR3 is CASSIGSGALSTYEQYF. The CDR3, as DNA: TGTGCCAGTAGTATCGGGTCAGGGGCACTTTCAACCTACGAGCAGTACTTC.

The CDR3 nucleotides read TGCGCCAGCAGCCAGAAAGGGGGGCTCGGGGAGACCCAGTACTTC. Protein product: CASSQKGGLGETQYF. The chain uses TRBV4-1 and TRBJ2-5; D assignment may be TRBD1 or TRBD2 (6 bases each). The CDR3 extends over 15 amino acids. Germline V lookup: CDR1 MGHRA, CDR2 YSYEKL. The V end lost 3 bases, the J end lost 5 bases, and 16 bases lay between the germline ends.

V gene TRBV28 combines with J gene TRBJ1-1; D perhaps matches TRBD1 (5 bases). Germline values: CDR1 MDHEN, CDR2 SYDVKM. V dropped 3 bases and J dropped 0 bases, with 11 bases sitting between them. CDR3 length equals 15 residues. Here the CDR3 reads CASSLGVAMNTEAFF. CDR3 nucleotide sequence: TGTGCCAGCAGTTTGGGGGTGGCCATGAACACTGAAGCTTTCTTT.

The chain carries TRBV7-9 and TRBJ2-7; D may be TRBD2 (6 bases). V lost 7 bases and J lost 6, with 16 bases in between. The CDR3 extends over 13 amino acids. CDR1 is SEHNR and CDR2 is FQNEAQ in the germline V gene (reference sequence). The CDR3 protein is CASTSPGVPEQYF. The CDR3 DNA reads TGTGCCAGCACCTCACCGGGGGTTCCCGAGCAGTACTTC.

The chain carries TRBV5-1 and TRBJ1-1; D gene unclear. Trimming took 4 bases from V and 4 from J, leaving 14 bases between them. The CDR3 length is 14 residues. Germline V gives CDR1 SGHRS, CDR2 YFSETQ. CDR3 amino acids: CASSDLGSGTEAFF. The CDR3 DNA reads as TGCGCCAGCAGCGACCTGGGGTCGGGCACTGAAGCTTTCTTT.

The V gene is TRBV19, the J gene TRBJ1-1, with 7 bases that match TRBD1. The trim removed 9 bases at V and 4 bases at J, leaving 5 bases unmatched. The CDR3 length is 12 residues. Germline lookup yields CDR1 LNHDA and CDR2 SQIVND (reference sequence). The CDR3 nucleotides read TGTGCCAGCATAAGGGGGCCCACTGAAGCTTTCTTT. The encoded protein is CASIRGPTEAFF.

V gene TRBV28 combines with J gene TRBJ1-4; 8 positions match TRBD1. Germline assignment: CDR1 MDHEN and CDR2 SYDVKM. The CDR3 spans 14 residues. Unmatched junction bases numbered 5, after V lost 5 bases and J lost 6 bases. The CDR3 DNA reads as TGTGCCAGCAGTCCCGGGACAGGTTATGAAAAACTGTTTTTT. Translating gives CASSPGTGYEKLFF.

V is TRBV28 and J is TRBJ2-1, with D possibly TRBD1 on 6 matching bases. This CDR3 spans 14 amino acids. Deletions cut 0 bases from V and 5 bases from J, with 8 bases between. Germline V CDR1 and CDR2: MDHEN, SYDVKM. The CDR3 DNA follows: TGTGCCAGCAGTTTATGGGCAGGGGACAATGAGCAGTTCTTC. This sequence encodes CASSLWAGDNEQFF.

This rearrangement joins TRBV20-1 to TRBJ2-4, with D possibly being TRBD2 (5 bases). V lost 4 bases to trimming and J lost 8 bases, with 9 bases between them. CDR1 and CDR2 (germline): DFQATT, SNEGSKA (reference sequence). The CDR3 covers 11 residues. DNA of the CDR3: TGCAGTGCTACGGACTTGGACATTCAGTACTTC. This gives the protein CSATDLDIQYF.

The CDR3, as DNA: TGTGCCAGCAGCTTGGACTGGTCCTACAATGAGCAGTTCTTC. It specifies CASSLDWSYNEQFF. The V gene is TRBV5-4, the J gene TRBJ2-1; D unresolved. In germline, CDR1 is SGHNT, CDR2 YYREEE (reference sequence). V was clipped by 0 bases and J by 1 base, with 5 bases between them. There are 14 residues in the CDR3. Together with reference TRBV5-4 and TRBJ2-1, the CDR3 gives the full variable domain: ETGVTQSPTHLIKTRGQQVTLRCSSQSGHNTVSWYQQALGQGPQFIFQYYREEENGRGNFPPRFSGLQFPNYSSELNVNALELDDSALYLCASSLDWSYNEQFFGPGTRLTVL.

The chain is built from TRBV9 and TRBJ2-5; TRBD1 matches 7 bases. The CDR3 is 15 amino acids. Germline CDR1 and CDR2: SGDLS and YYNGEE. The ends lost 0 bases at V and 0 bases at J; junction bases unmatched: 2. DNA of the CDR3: TGTGCCAGCAGCGTAGGAGGACAGGACCAAGAGACCCAGTACTTC. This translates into CASSVGGQDQETQYF.

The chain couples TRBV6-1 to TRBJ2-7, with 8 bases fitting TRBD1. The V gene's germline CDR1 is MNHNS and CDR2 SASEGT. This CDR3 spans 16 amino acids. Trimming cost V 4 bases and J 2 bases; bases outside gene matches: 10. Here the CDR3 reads CASSATYTGGAYEQYF. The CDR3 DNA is TGTGCCAGCAGTGCCACCTACACAGGGGGTGCCTACGAGCAGTACTTC.

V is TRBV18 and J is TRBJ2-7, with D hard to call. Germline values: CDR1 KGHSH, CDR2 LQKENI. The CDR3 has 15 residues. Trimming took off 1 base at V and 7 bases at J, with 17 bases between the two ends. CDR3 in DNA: TGTGCCAGCTCACCACGAGACCGACCCTACGGGGAGCAGTACTTC. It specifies CASSPRDRPYGEQYF.

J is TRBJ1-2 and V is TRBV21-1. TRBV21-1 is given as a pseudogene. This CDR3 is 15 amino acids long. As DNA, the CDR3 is TGTGCCAGCAGCGTTCGGAACCCCTTGTATGAGGGCTACACCTTC. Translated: CASSVRNPLYEGYTF.

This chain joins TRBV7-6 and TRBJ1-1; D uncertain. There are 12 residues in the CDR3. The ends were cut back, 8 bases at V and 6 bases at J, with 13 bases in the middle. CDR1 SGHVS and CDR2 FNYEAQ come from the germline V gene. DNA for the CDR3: TGTGCCAGCGCCGGTCCCGGGGCTGAAGCTTTCTTT. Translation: CASAGPGAEAFF. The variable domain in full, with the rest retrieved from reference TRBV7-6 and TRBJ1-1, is GAGVSQSPRYKVTKRGQDVALRCDPISGHVSLYWYRQALGQGPEFLTYFNYEAQQDKSGLPNDRFSAERPEGSISTLTIQRTEQRDSAMYRCASAGPGAEAFFGQGTRLTVV.

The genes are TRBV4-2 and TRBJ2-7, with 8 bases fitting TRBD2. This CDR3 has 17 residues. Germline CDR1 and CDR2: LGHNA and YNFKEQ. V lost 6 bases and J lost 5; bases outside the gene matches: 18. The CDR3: CASSSGDVAGYGDEQYF. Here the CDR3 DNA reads TGTGCCAGCAGTTCCGGGGACGTAGCGGGATACGGTGACGAGCAGTACTTC.

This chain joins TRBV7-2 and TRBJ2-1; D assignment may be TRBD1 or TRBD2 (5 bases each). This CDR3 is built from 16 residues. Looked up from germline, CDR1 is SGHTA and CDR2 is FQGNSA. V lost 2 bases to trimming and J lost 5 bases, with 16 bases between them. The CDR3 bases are TGTGCCAGCAGCTTATACCGGGACCCCCCGAACAATGAGCAGTTCTTC. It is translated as CASSLYRDPPNNEQFF.

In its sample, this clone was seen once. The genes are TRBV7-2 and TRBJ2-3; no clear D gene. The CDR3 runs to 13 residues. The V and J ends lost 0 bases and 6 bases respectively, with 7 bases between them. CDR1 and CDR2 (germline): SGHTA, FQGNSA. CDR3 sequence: CASSLAVGDTQYF. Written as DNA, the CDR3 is TGTGCCAGCAGCTTAGCAGTAGGGGATACGCAGTATTTT.

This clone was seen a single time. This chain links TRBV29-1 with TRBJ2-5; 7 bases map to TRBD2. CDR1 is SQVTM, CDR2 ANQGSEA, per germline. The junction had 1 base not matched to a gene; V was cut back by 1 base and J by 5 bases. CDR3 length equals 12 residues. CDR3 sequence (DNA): TGCAGCGTTGAAGCCGGGAGGGAGACCCAGTACTTC. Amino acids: CSVEAGRETQYF.

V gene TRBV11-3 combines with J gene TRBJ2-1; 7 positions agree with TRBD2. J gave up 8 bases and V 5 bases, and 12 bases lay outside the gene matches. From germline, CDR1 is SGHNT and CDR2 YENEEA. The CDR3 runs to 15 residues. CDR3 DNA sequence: TGTGCCAGCAGCCCCCGAGGGGAGGGCCGCGATGAGCAGTTCTTC. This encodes CASSPRGEGRDEQFF.

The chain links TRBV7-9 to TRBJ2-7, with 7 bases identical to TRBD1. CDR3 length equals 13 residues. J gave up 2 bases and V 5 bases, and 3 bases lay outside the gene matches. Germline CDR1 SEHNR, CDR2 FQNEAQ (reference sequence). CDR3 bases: TGTGCCAGCAGCCAACAGGGGACCTACGAGCAGTACTTC. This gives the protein CASSQQGTYEQYF. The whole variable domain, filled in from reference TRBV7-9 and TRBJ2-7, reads DTGVSQNPRHKITKRGQNVTFRCDPISEHNRLYWYRQTLGQGPEFLTYFQNEAQLEKSRLLSDRFSAERPKGSFSTLEIQRTEQGDSAMYLCASSQQGTYEQYFGPGTRLTVT.